This is a list of T cell receptor beta chains from one sample in a study of molecular identifiers for immune sequencing clone quantification. TCRdb passed the PCR reads through MiXCR, listing each CDR3 protein once. The table shows about 320,000 distinct CDR3 sequences, with under 25% occurring only once. Material for sequencing was naive CD8+ T cells from blood, with Jurkat cell RNA spiked in. Source of these receptors: a human donor in good health. Some libraries in this study had Jurkat cell RNA spiked in. CDR3s include the opening cysteine and the closing phenylalanine or tryptophan. A D gene is named only where the DNA matches it firmly. Some rows mark clone size as missing; the rest say once, few, many or name a class of expanded clone.

size	V	D	J	CDR3	DNA
many	TRBV29-1	.	TRBJ2-7	CSVEDRDGRHEQYF	TGCAGCGTTGAGGATAGGGACGGAAGGCACGAGCAGTACTTC
.	TRBV10-1	TRBD1	TRBJ2-3	CASSEERTGASTDTQYF	TGCGCCAGCAGTGAGGAGAGAACAGGGGCTAGCACAGATACGCAGTATTTT
.	TRBV12-3/TRBV12-4	TRBD1	TRBJ2-1	CASSRGQLGGPNEQFF	TGTGCCAGCAGCCGGGGACAGCTCGGAGGCCCCAATGAGCAGTTCTTC
.	TRBV28	.	TRBJ1-6	CASSGGVRVSYNSPLHF	TGTGCCAGCAGTGGAGGTGTCAGGGTGTCCTATAATTCACCCCTCCACTTT
few	TRBV28	TRBD2	TRBJ2-7	CASSLQGLDEQYF	TGTGCCAGCAGTTTACAGGGACTAGACGAGCAGTACTTC
.	TRBV4-1	.	TRBJ1-1	CASSLDGRAEAFF	TGCGCCAGCAGCCTAGATGGACGGGCTGAAGCTTTCTTT
.	TRBV7-8	TRBD1	TRBJ1-2	CASSLNRGPNYGYTF	TGTGCCAGCAGCCTTAACAGGGGCCCTAACTATGGCTACACCTTC
.	TRBV6-2/TRBV6-3	.	TRBJ2-1	CASTSLSSLYNEQFF	TGTGCCAGCACTTCCCTATCATCCCTCTACAATGAGCAGTTCTTC
many	TRBV5-8	TRBD2	TRBJ2-5	CASSQLSGGLQETQYF	TGTGCCAGCAGCCAACTGAGCGGGGGCCTCCAAGAGACCCAGTACTTC
few	TRBV28	TRBD2	TRBJ2-2	CASSMTSGSSVGTGELFF	TGTGCCAGCAGCATGACTAGCGGGAGCTCCGTTGGAACCGGGGAGCTGTTTTTT
few	TRBV27	TRBD1	TRBJ2-7	CASSFRGPRYEQYF	TGTGCCAGCAGTTTCAGGGGGCCCCGCTACGAGCAGTACTTC
few	TRBV5-4	.	TRBJ2-5	CASSWGGLQETQYF	TGTGCCAGCAGCTGGGGCGGGTTACAAGAGACCCAGTACTTC
few	TRBV7-9	.	TRBJ1-4	CASSLATETAFRKLFF	TGTGCCAGCAGCTTAGCAACGGAAACAGCGTTTCGGAAACTGTTTTTT
few	TRBV10-3	.	TRBJ2-3	CAITDPEQGSLDTQYF	TGTGCCATCACCGACCCTGAGCAGGGGTCTTTAGATACGCAGTATTTT
.	TRBV28	.	TRBJ2-7	CASSLPGTGFYEQYF	TGTGCCAGCAGTTTACCCGGGACTGGGTTCTACGAGCAGTACTTC
many	TRBV5-6	.	TRBJ2-2	CASSRSEAGELFF	TGTGCCAGCAGCCGAAGCGAGGCCGGGGAGCTGTTTTTT
many	TRBV28	.	TRBJ2-3	CASSRDSDTQYF	TGTGCCAGCAGTAGGGATTCGGATACGCAGTATTTT
.	TRBV9	.	TRBJ2-5	CASSVGGGNTETQYF	TGTGCCAGCAGCGTAGGCGGAGGTAACACTGAGACCCAGTACTTC
many	TRBV19	TRBD1	TRBJ2-1	CASTPQGAANEQFF	TGTGCCAGTACCCCGCAGGGGGCCGCCAATGAGCAGTTCTTC
few	TRBV20-1	.	TRBJ2-7	CSARRGEDYVKQYF	TGCAGTGCTAGAAGGGGGGAGGACTACGTCAAGCAGTACTTC
.	TRBV4-3	TRBD2	TRBJ2-1	CASSQEREAHNEQFF	TGCGCCAGCAGCCAGGAGCGGGAGGCACACAATGAGCAGTTCTTC
many	TRBV5-4	.	TRBJ2-7	CASSLAQEQYF	TGTGCCAGCAGCTTGGCCCAGGAGCAGTACTTC
many	TRBV20-1	.	TRBJ2-7	CSARAPRTIPYEQYF	TGCAGTGCTAGGGCACCACGGACTATACCCTACGAGCAGTACTTC